Each of the 17 T cell receptor beta chains below was sequenced from the same sample in a study of CD8 T cells in ankylosing spondylitis (dated by TCRdb to the late 2010s). Summary of the overall study and its limitations: Blood from ankylosing spondylitis patients appeared to be characterized by a TCR beta motif composed of roughly 8 highly homologous amino acid variants.

Antigens of these TCRs are unknown. Receptor libraries were prepared by 5' RACE. This sample was sequenced with an Illumina HiSeq 2500. TCRdb reworked the public reads: Q25 trimming with fastp, MiXCR clone assembly, productive beta chains retained. Here each entry gathers all rows of one CDR3 protein and keeps the most common genes and DNA. The sample data list some 450,000 distinct CDR3 sequences, and 17% of these were observed just once. 0.85% to 1.3% of the sample is held by the ten biggest clonotypes. Sequencing input: blood, either unsorted or a sorted T cell fraction (not recorded which). All receptors come from a male donor with ankylosing spondylitis.

This clonotype was observed many times. This sequence joins TRBV5-1 and TRBJ1-2; TRBD1 is a possible D gene (6 bases). This CDR3 contains 14 residues. Germline V gives CDR1 SGHRS, CDR2 YFSETQ. V was trimmed by 4 bases and J by 8 bases, leaving 18 bases between them. CDR3 nucleotides: TGCGCCAGCAGCCCCGACGGGGGGGCAATGGGCTACACCTTC. Residues: CASSPDGGAMGYTF.

The chain is built from TRBV2 and TRBJ2-2; D possibly matches TRBD1 or TRBD2 (6 bases each). CDR1 and CDR2 (germline): SNHLY, FYNNEI. This CDR3 comprises 15 residues. The V end lost 6 bases, the J end lost 5 bases, and 16 bases lay between the germline ends. This CDR3 reads CASRTNSGATGELFF. The CDR3 DNA sequence: TGTGCCAGCAGGACAAACTCGGGGGCGACCGGGGAGCTGTTTTTT.

The V gene is TRBV6-1, the J gene TRBJ1-5; possible D gene TRBD1, 6 bases. There are 18 residues in the CDR3. Germline V lookup: CDR1 MNHNS, CDR2 SASEGT. V was pared by 6 bases and J by 0 bases, with 21 bases between. Written as DNA, the CDR3 is TGTGCCAGCAGCAGAGGACAGACCGGGCCTTATAGCAATCAGCCCCAGCATTTT. Translating gives CASSRGQTGPYSNQPQHF.

The genes are TRBV10-3 and TRBJ1-3; D remains ambiguous. The V gene lost 3 bases and the J gene lost 0 bases, with 9 bases spanning the gap. The germline V gene has CDR1 ENHRY and CDR2 SYGVKD. The CDR3 consists of 15 residues. CDR3 protein: CAISDGPLSGNTIYF. The CDR3 nucleotides read TGTGCCATCAGTGACGGCCCCCTCTCTGGAAACACCATATATTTT.

A few counts support this clonotype. V gene TRBV5-6 combines with J gene TRBJ1-2; tentatively, D is TRBD1 (5 bases). Trimming removed 5 bases at V and 8 bases at J, with 16 bases between. This CDR3 has 13 amino acids. The V gene's germline CDR1 is SGHDT and CDR2 YYEEEE. The chain's CDR3 is CASRPRGAFGYTF. DNA of the CDR3: TGTGCCAGCAGACCCCGTGGGGCGTTCGGCTACACCTTC.

This chain links TRBV12-3 or TRBV12-4 with TRBJ2-4; no reliable D call. Between the trimmed V and J ends, which lost 1 base and 8 bases, there was a span of 9 bases. The length of the CDR3 is 13 residues. The CDR3 coding sequence is TGTGCCAGCAGTTTAGGGGGTAAGGACATTCAGTACTTC. Encoded protein: CASSLGGKDIQYF.

V is TRBV28 and J is TRBJ2-7; D possibly uses TRBD1 or TRBD2 (5 bases each). This CDR3 comprises 17 residues. V gave up 3 bases and J gave up 1 base, with 19 bases separating them. Germline CDR1 and CDR2: MDHEN and SYDVKM. Here the CDR3 DNA reads TGTGCCAGCAGTTTTAGGCCCCTGGGGGATACATCCTACGAGCAGTACTTC. Residues: CASSFRPLGDTSYEQYF.

V and J are TRBV3-1 and TRBJ2-1, with TRBD1 as a possible D gene (6 bases). In germline, CDR1 is LGHDT, CDR2 YNNKEL (reference sequence). V was clipped by 0 bases and J by 6 bases, with 9 bases between them. The CDR3 runs to 14 residues. CDR3 in DNA: TGTGCCAGCAGCCAAGATTGGACAGTCAATGAGCAGTTCTTC. Protein product: CASSQDWTVNEQFF.

The gene calls are TRBV10-1 and TRBJ1-2; the D is unclear. Trimming removed 6 bases from V and 4 bases from J, with 12 bases in between. This CDR3 spans 13 amino acids. The V gene's germline CDR1 is WNHNN and CDR2 SYGVQD (reference sequence). CDR3 residues: CASSKGGSYGYTF. As DNA, the CDR3 is TGCGCCAGCAGCAAGGGAGGGAGCTATGGCTACACCTTC.

The chain combines TRBV14 with TRBJ2-6; D unclear. The CDR3 extends over 18 amino acids. Trimming shortened V by 2 bases and J by 1 base, and 15 bases separated the two germline ends. Germline CDR1 and CDR2: SGHDN and FVKESK. The CDR3 spells CASSQLGPVGSGANVLTF. CDR3 sequence (DNA): TGTGCCAGCAGCCAATTAGGGCCAGTGGGTTCTGGGGCCAACGTCCTGACTTTC.

This clonotype was found many times. This sequence joins TRBV12-3 or TRBV12-4 and TRBJ2-5; TRBD1 or TRBD2 may be the D gene (7 bases each). This CDR3 has 15 amino acids. The V end lost 4 bases, the J end lost 4 bases, and 16 bases lay between the germline ends. The CDR3 sequence is CASSSQGGGRETQYF. As DNA, the CDR3 is TGTGCCAGCAGTTCCCAGGGGGGGGGGCGAGAGACCCAGTACTTC.

The rearrangement joins TRBV7-8 to TRBJ2-3; 11 nucleotides agree with TRBD2. The V segment lost 6 bases and the J segment 1 base; nucleotides outside the gene matches: 9. The CDR3 extends over 17 amino acids. The V gene's germline CDR1 is SGHVS and CDR2 FQNEAQ. CDR3 amino acids: CASSFFGGLAGTDTQYF. The CDR3, as DNA: TGTGCCAGCAGTTTTTTCGGGGGACTAGCGGGCACAGATACGCAGTATTTT.

This clonotype was observed at least ten times. V is TRBV10-3 and J is TRBJ2-5; TRBD1 matches 9 bases. The CDR3 contains 13 residues. Trimming removed 6 bases from V and 2 bases from J; junction bases left unmatched: 1. Germline V gene data show CDR1 as ENHRY and CDR2 as SYGVKD. The CDR3 here is CAIRGQGQETQYF. DNA of the CDR3: TGTGCCATCAGGGGACAGGGACAAGAGACCCAGTACTTC.

This clonotype was seen a few times. V and J are TRBV12-3 or TRBV12-4 and TRBJ2-2; TRBD1 is a possible D gene (5 bases). This CDR3 spans 14 amino acids. V lost 3 bases, J lost 7 bases, and 12 bases lay in between. CDR3 DNA: TGTGCCAGCAGTTTCAGGGATAGTAACGGGGAGCTGTTTTTT. Translation gives CASSFRDSNGELFF.

The V and J genes are TRBV5-1 and TRBJ1-2; 8 bases line up with TRBD1. The CDR3 has 13 residues. The V and J ends lost 6 bases and 4 bases, in that order; junction bases with no gene match: 5. Germline V gene sequence: CDR1 SGHRS, CDR2 YFSETQ. This CDR3 reads CASTSGGVYGYTF. CDR3 nucleotide sequence: TGCGCCAGCACCTCAGGGGGCGTCTATGGCTACACCTTC. The whole variable domain, remainder taken from reference TRBV5-1 and TRBJ1-2, is KAGVTQTPRYLIKTRGQQVTLSCSPISGHRSVSWYQQTPGQGLQFLFEYFSETQRNKGNFPGRFSGRQFSNSRSEMNVSTLELGDSALYLCASTSGGVYGYTFGSGTRLTVV.

This clonotype has more than one count but fewer than ten. This chain links TRBV10-3 with TRBJ2-2, with 10 positions matching TRBD1. V lost 3 bases to trimming and J lost 4 bases; unmatched junction nucleotides: 5. This CDR3 is 16 amino acids long. Germline-derived CDR1 and CDR2 are ENHRY and SYGVKD. The CDR3 reads CAISEGTGVTTGELFF. In DNA form, the CDR3 reads TGTGCCATCAGTGAAGGGACAGGGGTTACCACCGGGGAGCTGTTTTTT.

The chain carries TRBV30 and TRBJ2-5; possibly TRBD2 for D (5 bases). The CDR3 totals 12 residues. From germline, CDR1 is GTSNPN and CDR2 SVGIG (reference sequence). V was shortened by 2 bases and J by 5 bases, with 9 bases between the two germline ends. CDR3 in DNA: TGTGCCTGGAGTACTAGTAGCGAGACCCAGTACTTC. This sequence encodes CAWSTSSETQYF.